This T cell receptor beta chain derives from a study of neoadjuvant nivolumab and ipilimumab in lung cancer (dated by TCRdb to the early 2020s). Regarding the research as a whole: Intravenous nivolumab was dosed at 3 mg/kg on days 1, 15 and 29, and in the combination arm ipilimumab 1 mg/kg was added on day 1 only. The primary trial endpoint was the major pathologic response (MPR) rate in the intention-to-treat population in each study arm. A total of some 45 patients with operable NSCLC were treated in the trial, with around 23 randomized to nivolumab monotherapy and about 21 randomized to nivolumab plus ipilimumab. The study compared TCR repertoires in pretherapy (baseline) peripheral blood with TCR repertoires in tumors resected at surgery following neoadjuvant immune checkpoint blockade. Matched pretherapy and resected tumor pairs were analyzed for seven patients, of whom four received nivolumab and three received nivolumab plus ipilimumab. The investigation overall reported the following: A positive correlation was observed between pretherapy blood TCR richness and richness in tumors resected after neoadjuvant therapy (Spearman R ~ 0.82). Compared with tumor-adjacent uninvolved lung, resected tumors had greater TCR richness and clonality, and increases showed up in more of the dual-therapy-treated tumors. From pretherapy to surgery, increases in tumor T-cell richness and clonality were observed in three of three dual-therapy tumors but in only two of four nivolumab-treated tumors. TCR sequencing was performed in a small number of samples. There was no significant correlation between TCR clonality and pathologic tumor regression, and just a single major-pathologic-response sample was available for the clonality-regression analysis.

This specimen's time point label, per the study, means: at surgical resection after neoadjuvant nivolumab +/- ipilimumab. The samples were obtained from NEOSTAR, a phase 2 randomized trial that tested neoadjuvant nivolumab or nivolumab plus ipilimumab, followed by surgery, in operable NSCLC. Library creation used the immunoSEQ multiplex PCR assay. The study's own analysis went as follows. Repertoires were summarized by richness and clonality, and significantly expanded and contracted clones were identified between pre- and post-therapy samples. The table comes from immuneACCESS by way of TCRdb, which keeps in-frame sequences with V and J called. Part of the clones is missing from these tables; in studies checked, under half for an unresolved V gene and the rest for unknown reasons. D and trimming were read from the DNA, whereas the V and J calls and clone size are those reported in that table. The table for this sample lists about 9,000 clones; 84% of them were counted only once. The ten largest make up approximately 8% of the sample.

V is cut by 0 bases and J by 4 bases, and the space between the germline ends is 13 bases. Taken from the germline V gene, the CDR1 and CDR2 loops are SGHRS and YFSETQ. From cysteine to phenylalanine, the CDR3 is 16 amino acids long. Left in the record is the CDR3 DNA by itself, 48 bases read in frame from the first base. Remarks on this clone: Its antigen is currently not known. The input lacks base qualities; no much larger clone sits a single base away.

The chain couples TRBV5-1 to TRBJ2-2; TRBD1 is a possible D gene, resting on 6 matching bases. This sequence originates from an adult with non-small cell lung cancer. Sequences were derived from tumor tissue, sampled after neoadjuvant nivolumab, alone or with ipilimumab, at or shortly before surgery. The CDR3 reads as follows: CASSLVSGTSTGELFF. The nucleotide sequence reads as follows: TGCGCCAGCAGCTTGGTATCCGGGACATCCACCGGGGAGCTGTTTTTT.